A selection of T cell receptor beta chains follows, all from one sample in a study of cytotoxic CD8 clonotypes in ibrutinib-treated CLL. Using immunoSEQ multiplex PCR, the repertoire was profiled, and TCRdb retains in-frame clones only, with some absent. The sample lists some 80,000 clones; roughly 80% were seen once. The sequences come from PBMCs, collected after 12 months of ibrutinib treatment. These TCRs come from a human donor with chronic lymphocytic leukemia. Both conserved end residues are part of each CDR3. A D gene is named only where the DNA matches it firmly. Clone size appears in some rows only: once, few, many, or a class for an expanded clone.

clone_size	d_call	j_call	v_call	cdr3_nt	cdr3_aa
NA	TRBD1	TRBJ2-3	TRBV6-5	TGTGCCAGCAGTTATCGAGGGGGCGGCACAGATACGCAGTATTTT	CASSYRGGGTDTQYF
NA	TRBD1	TRBJ1-1	TRBV18	TGTGCCAGCTCACCGGGGGACAGGGGGAGGACTGAAGCTTTCTTT	CASSPGDRGRTEAFF
once	TRBD1	TRBJ1-5	TRBV30	TGTGCCTGGAGGGAAACAGGGGGGGGAAGCAATCAGCCCCAGCATTTT	CAWRETGGGSNQPQHF
NA	NA	TRBJ1-6	TRBV27	TGTGCCAGCAGTTTATTTGCAGCCAGCTCCTATAATTCACCCCTCCACTTT	CASSLFAASSYNSPLHF
NA	NA	TRBJ1-5	TRBV7-2	TGTGCCAGCAGCTTAGTAGGTGGAGGGGCGGGGGGGCAGCCCCAGCATTTT	CASSLVGGGAGGQPQHF
NA	NA	TRBJ1-2	TRBV11-2	TGTGCCAGCAGCTTAGTGGTAGCCAGCCTGAATGGCTACACCTTC	CASSLVVASLNGYTF
NA	NA	TRBJ2-5	TRBV9	TGTGCCAGCAGCGTGCAGGGTCAAGAGACCCAGTACTTC	CASSVQGQETQYF
NA	NA	TRBJ2-5	TRBV5-8	TGTGCCAGCAGCTTGGGGGGGGCATCGGGCGGATTAGACCAAGAGACCCAGTACTTC	CASSLGGASGGLDQETQYF
NA	NA	TRBJ1-5	TRBV7-3	TGTGCCAGCAGCTTAAGGGGCAGGGTGCTAGGCAATCAGCCCCAGCATTTT	CASSLRGRVLGNQPQHF
few	NA	TRBJ1-2	TRBV13	TGTGCCAGCGGCCCCGGGCCCTCCTATGGCTACACCTTC	CASGPGPSYGYTF
NA	NA	TRBJ2-6	TRBV4-1	TGCGCCAGCAGCCAAGACCAGGTGACCGGGGCCAACGTCCTGACTTTC	CASSQDQVTGANVLTF
NA	TRBD1	TRBJ2-1	TRBV27	TGTGCCAGCAGTAACACAGGGGGCGGCGAGCAGTTCTTC	CASSNTGGGEQFF
NA	NA	TRBJ1-5	TRBV27	TGTGCCAGCAGCCGAATCCCCAGGGAGGTTCAGCCCCAGCATTTT	CASSRIPREVQPQHF
NA	NA	TRBJ2-3	TRBV9	TGTGCCAGCAGCGTCAGCCCGGGGCACACAGATACGCAGTATTTT	CASSVSPGHTDTQYF
NA	NA	TRBJ2-5	TRBV6-6	TGTGCCAGCAGTTACGGGACATCCCAAGAGACCCAGTACTTC	CASSYGTSQETQYF
NA	NA	TRBJ2-4	TRBV19	TGTGCCAGTAGTATTAGGGGCACCCCCCGCAGGCCCAACATTCAGTACTTC	CASSIRGTPRRPNIQYF
NA	NA	TRBJ1-1	TRBV28	TGTGCCAGCACTCTGGGGGCGACGTCTATAGCTTTCTTT	CASTLGATSIAFF
NA	TRBD1	TRBJ2-5	TRBV30	TGTGCCTGGGGACGGGACAGGGGCGGGGGGTTCCAAGAGACCCAGTACTTC	CAWGRDRGGGFQETQYF
few	NA	TRBJ2-2	TRBV19	TGTGCCAGTAGTACTCTGAGACAGGGAGGCACCGGGGAGCTGTTTTTT	CASSTLRQGGTGELFF
NA	TRBD1	TRBJ2-3	TRBV30	TGTGCCTGGAGTCTGGGACAGTCCACAGATACGCAGTATTTT	CAWSLGQSTDTQYF
few	TRBD1	TRBJ1-2	TRBV28	TGTGCCAGCAGTCCGGGGACAGAACTCTATGGCTACACCTTC	CASSPGTELYGYTF
few	NA	TRBJ1-2	TRBV6-6	TGTGCCAGCAGCCCCCACAGGGCCAACTATGGCTACACCTTC	CASSPHRANYGYTF
NA	TRBD1	TRBJ2-3	TRBV7-2	TGTGCCAGCAGCCCCCCTGCGGGACAGGGCTCAGATACGCAGTATTTT	CASSPPAGQGSDTQYF
NA	TRBD1	TRBJ1-6	TRBV27	TGTGCCAGCAGTTTGGACTCTCAGGGGGCTGGCTCCTATAATTCACCCCTCCACTTT	CASSLDSQGAGSYNSPLHF
few	NA	TRBJ2-3	TRBV9	TGTGCCAGCAGCCCCAGCATTGGGGCAGGCTTAGATACGCAGTATTTT	CASSPSIGAGLDTQYF
NA	TRBD2	TRBJ2-4	TRBV19	TGTGCCAGTAGCCCCTCTGGGCCTAGCGGGGTTCAGTACTTC	CASSPSGPSGVQYF
NA	NA	TRBJ2-3	TRBV6-5	TGTGCCAGCAGTTCACATGGGGGAAGCACAGATACGCAGTATTTT	CASSSHGGSTDTQYF
NA	TRBD1	TRBJ1-2	TRBV6-5	TGTGCCAGCGGGCGACAGGGGCAGATGGGCTATGGCTACACCTTC	CASGRQGQMGYGYTF
NA	TRBD2	TRBJ2-4	TRBV7-2	TGTGCCAGCAACCCGGCGGGGGGCGGGAACATTCAGTACTTC	CASNPAGGGNIQYF
NA	NA	TRBJ1-2	TRBV18	TGTGCCAGCTCACGGGACGACCTGAATGGCTACACCTTC	CASSRDDLNGYTF
NA	NA	TRBJ1-1	TRBV6-5	TGTGCCAGCAGTTACGGGCAGCCGAACACTGAAGCTTTCTTT	CASSYGQPNTEAFF
NA	NA	TRBJ1-5	TRBV7-2	TGTGCCAGCAGCAGAGGGGCAGGGAGGGATCAGCCCCAGCATTTT	CASSRGAGRDQPQHF
NA	NA	TRBJ2-6	TRBV15	TGTGCCACCAGCAGAGTGAGAGGGGGGGCCAACGTCCTGACTTTC	CATSRVRGGANVLTF
NA	NA	TRBJ1-6	TRBV9	TGTGCCAGCAGCGTAGCCGGCAGGGATAATTCACCCCTCCACTTT	CASSVAGRDNSPLHF
NA	NA	TRBJ2-3	TRBV19	TGTGCCAGTAGTGGGCAGGGGAGGGGCACAGATACGCAGTATTTT	CASSGQGRGTDTQYF
NA	NA	TRBJ1-2	TRBV14	TGTGCCAGCAGCTGGGGGGGGAACTATGGCTACACCTTC	CASSWGGNYGYTF
few	NA	TRBJ2-7	TRBV27	TGTGCCAGCAGTTTATCGTCCAGGTCCTCCTCCTACGAGCAGTACTTC	CASSLSSRSSSYEQYF
NA	TRBD2	TRBJ2-3	TRBV11-2	TGTGCCAGCGGGGGGGTACTAGCGGGAGGAGCAGATACGCAGTATTTT	CASGGVLAGGADTQYF
NA	TRBD1	TRBJ2-5	TRBV10-3	TGTGCCATTGGGACAGCAGAGGAGACCCAGTACTTC	CAIGTAEETQYF
NA	NA	TRBJ1-2	TRBV18	TGTGCCAGCTCACCACCAGCTCAGGGGAACTATGGCTACACCTTC	CASSPPAQGNYGYTF
once	TRBD1	TRBJ1-1	TRBV6-5	TGTGCCAGCAGTTACTCACAACAGGGGGTAAAAGCTTTCTTT	CASSYSQQGVKAFF
NA	NA	TRBJ2-2	TRBV6-5	TGTGCCAGCACTGGGGGTAACACCGGGGAGCTGTTTTTT	CASTGGNTGELFF
few	NA	TRBJ2-3	TRBV6-5	TGTGCCAGCAGTGGGGGGGACATGCATGCGCAGTATTTT	CASSGGDMHAQYF
NA	NA	TRBJ1-1	TRBV15	TGTGCCACCAGCTTTCGCCCGTCGGTGCCGAACACTGAAGCTTTCTTT	CATSFRPSVPNTEAFF
NA	TRBD1	TRBJ2-3	TRBV4-1	TGCGCCAGCAGCCGAGGGACAGGGGGCCACACAGATACGCAGTATTTT	CASSRGTGGHTDTQYF
NA	TRBD1	TRBJ2-7	TRBV6-1	TGTGCCAGCAGTGCTCGGACAGGGGGCGCGAAGCAGTACTTC	CASSARTGGAKQYF
NA	NA	TRBJ1-3	TRBV19	TGTGCCAGTAGTCCGGACAGTACGGACACCATATATTTT	CASSPDSTDTIYF
NA	NA	TRBJ2-2	TRBV5-1	TGCGCCAGCAGCTTGCAGCATCTGGAACTCACCGGGGAGCTGTTTTTT	CASSLQHLELTGELFF
NA	NA	TRBJ1-6	TRBV5-1	TGCGCCAGCAGCTCCTTCGATACTAATTCACCCCTCCACTTT	CASSSFDTNSPLHF
few	NA	TRBJ2-7	TRBV21-1	TGTGCCATCACCACCGGACAGGGTGGCGAGCAGTACTTC	CAITTGQGGEQYF